This T cell receptor (beta chain) is drawn from a study of blood T cell repertoires in COVID-19. As for the study in general: The samples span acute and convalescent COVID-19 from the United States, Italy and Spain. T cells, B-cell-depleted T cells, or PBMCs supplied cDNA or gDNA.

Per the authors' pipeline: Researchers report that nucleated cell counts were estimated from reference gene primer amplification. Repertoires were generated with immunoSEQ multiplex PCR, while TCRdb's copy carries only in-frame clones and drops some. V and J calls and clone size are those listed in that table; D and trimming were worked out from the DNA. The table includes roughly 80,000 clones, approximately 90% detected once. The germline gives CDR1 MDHEN, CDR2 SYDVKM. The length of the CDR3 is 10 amino acids, counting both ends. For this clone: No DNA is shown, since the ends of the CDR3 on it are uncertain; the CDR3 is the one TCRdb lists.

The chain employs TRBV28 and TRBJ1-1; the D call TRBD1 from the table was never checked on the DNA. Sequencing was carried out using peripheral blood. This clonotype was obtained from an elderly woman with active or convalescent COVID-19. The chain's CDR3 is CASILGEAFF.